This T cell receptor (beta chain) appears in the sequencing data of a study of regulatory T cells in long-lasting Graves disease. Study at large: It was over 5 years of antithyroid drugs, with positive TSH receptor antibodies, that meant persistent Graves' disease. Whole-study results and caveats: Newly diagnosed disease favored TRBV20-1 and TRBJ2-1 over persistent disease. A reduction in accuracy may have resulted from the small sample size. Persistent patients had a count of shared public clonotypes (under 3,000) that exceeded that of new patients (approximately 1,000).

Combining iRepertoire HTBI primers with Arm-PCR of CDR3 regions, the authors built TCR beta libraries. TCRdb recomputed calls from the multiplex PCR reads with MiXCR, one row per CDR3 protein. The data hold hundreds of thousands of distinct CDR3 sequences, with approximately 22% observed a single time. Per the germline V gene, CDR1 is MNHEY and CDR2 is SMNVEV (reference sequence). Trimming removed 6 bases at V and 5 bases at J, with 17 bases between. This CDR3 region has 14 residues. Time point described: persistent/refractory GD, antithyroid drugs over 5 years with positive TRAb. Construction of the TCR library relied on RNA isolated from PBMCs. This clonotype occurred a few times. The antigen is not known.

The chain recombines TRBV27 with TRBJ2-7; D remains ambiguous. This material consisted of peripheral blood mononuclear cells (PBMCs), taken when the disease was refractory, from a patient treated with antithyroid drugs. This clonotype was obtained from a female donor with Graves disease. This CDR3 is CASRSSLKPNEQYF. The DNA of the CDR3 is TGTGCCAGCAGGAGTTCTCTAAAACCCAACGAGCAGTACTTC.